Shown below are 14 T cell receptor beta chains from a single sample sequenced in a study of shared clonotypes between healthy human individuals. Method: immunoSEQ multiplex PCR; TCRdb's copy keeps in-frame clones and lacks some. The sample lists 530,000 or so clones, 60% to 80% occurring once. Input material: PBMCs. These receptor sequences come from a woman aged 40 to 50 in good health. Some clones in this sample may be carry-over from other donors' samples.

The chain is built from TRBV28 and TRBJ2-7; D may be TRBD1 or TRBD2 (7 bases each). V lost 5 bases and J 0 bases, leaving 17 bases between the germline ends. The CDR3 runs to 16 residues. Germline V gene data show CDR1 as MDHEN and CDR2 as SYDVKM. The CDR3 nucleotides read TGTGCCAGCAGTCAAAGCGGGACAGCTAGCTCCTACGAGCAGTACTTC. This gives the protein CASSQSGTASSYEQYF.

This clone was recorded many times. The rearrangement uses TRBV7-6 and TRBJ2-2, with TRBD2 matching 7 bases. CDR3 size: 16 residues. V was clipped by 0 bases and J by 0 bases; unmatched bases: 1. Germline CDR1 reads SGHVS; CDR2 reads FNYEAQ. CDR3 amino acids: CASSLASGPNTGELFF. CDR3 DNA: TGTGCCAGCAGCTTAGCTAGCGGGCCGAACACCGGGGAGCTGTTTTTT.

The chain is built from TRBV9 and TRBJ2-1, with a possible D match to TRBD2 (5 bases). Germline V gene lookup returns CDR1 SGDLS and CDR2 YYNGEE. V was pared by 4 bases and J by 7 bases, with 18 bases between. This CDR3 comprises 15 residues. CDR3 sequence (DNA): TGTGCCAGCAGCCTCGGGATTACCTCTGAAAATGAGCAGTTCTTC. Protein: CASSLGITSENEQFF.

The chain is built from TRBV18 and TRBJ2-2, with 10 positions matching TRBD1. Trimming at V came to 4 bases and at J to 5 bases, leaving 7 bases not matched to a gene. In germline, CDR1 is KGHSH, CDR2 LQKENI. This CDR3 has 16 residues. CDR3 coding DNA: TGTGCCAGCTCACAAGAGACAGGGGGCAAAACCGGGGAGCTGTTTTTT. Translating it yields CASSQETGGKTGELFF.

V gene TRBV20-1 combines with J gene TRBJ1-1; no reliable D call. Trimming removed 6 bases at V and 3 bases at J, with 8 bases between. Germline V gene sequence: CDR1 DFQATT, CDR2 SNEGSKA (reference sequence). The CDR3 spans 11 residues. Written as DNA, the CDR3 is TGCAGTGCCTTGGTGGACACTGAAGCTTTCTTT. This sequence encodes CSALVDTEAFF.

The V call is TRBV5-1, the J call TRBJ2-7; 13 nucleotides match TRBD2. Trimming at V came to 1 base and at J to 5 bases, leaving 6 bases not matched to a gene. Germline values: CDR1 SGHRS, CDR2 YFSETQ. The CDR3 is 16 amino acids. CDR3 amino acids: CASSLTGTSGMHEQYF. In DNA, the CDR3 is TGCGCCAGCAGCTTGACCGGGACTAGCGGGATGCACGAGCAGTACTTC.

This chain uses TRBV2 with TRBJ1-4, with D unclear. The CDR3 runs to 15 residues. Germline V gene data show CDR1 as SNHLY and CDR2 as FYNNEI. The V gene lost 4 bases and the J gene lost 4 bases, with 13 bases spanning the gap. CDR3 DNA: TGTGCCAGCAGTGGAGAAGCCTATCGTAATGAAAAACTGTTTTTT. Amino acids: CASSGEAYRNEKLFF.

The V and J genes are TRBV7-6 and TRBJ2-6; D gene ambiguous. The CDR3 totals 15 residues. Trimming took 5 bases from V and 12 from J, leaving 20 bases between them. Germline V gene lookup returns CDR1 SGHVS and CDR2 FNYEAQ. This chain's CDR3 is CASSENRYSSRVLTF. CDR3 in DNA: TGTGCCAGCAGCGAGAACAGATACTCCTCTCGCGTCCTGACTTTC.

The V gene is TRBV10-2, the J gene TRBJ2-1; D is undetermined. Germline V gene data show CDR1 as WSHSY and CDR2 as SAAADI. Trimming left V 9 bases short and J 6 bases short, with 9 bases between. The CDR3 consists of 11 residues. This chain's CDR3 is CASRWGNEQFF. In nucleotides, the CDR3 is TGCGCCAGTCGGTGGGGCAATGAGCAGTTCTTC.

J is TRBJ1-1 and V is TRBV11-3; D is possibly TRBD1 (6 bases). The CDR3 length is 14 residues. Trimming took off 5 bases at V and 0 bases at J, with 10 bases between the two ends. Germline loops: CDR1 SGHNT, CDR2 YENEEA. The CDR3 DNA reads as TGTGCCAGCAGCCGGGGGGCGGTGAACACTGAAGCTTTCTTT. It yields the protein CASSRGAVNTEAFF.

This clone was found many times. The same CDR3 arises from other DNA sequences in this sample as well. This chain uses TRBV28 with TRBJ1-1, with 7 bases matching TRBD1. The length of the CDR3 is 15 residues. CDR1 and CDR2 from the germline V gene are MDHEN and SYDVKM. V gave up 6 bases and J gave up 6 bases; unmatched junction bases: 13. The CDR3 DNA reads TGTGCCAGCAGGGGGGATATAGGGGGCGGATCTGAAGCTTTCTTT. As protein: CASRGDIGGGSEAFF.

The rearrangement links TRBV6-5 to TRBJ1-5; D call uncertain. Germline CDR1 MNHEY, CDR2 SVGAGI. V shed 9 bases and J shed 6 bases, with 12 bases lying between them. This CDR3 spans 12 amino acids. The CDR3 protein is CARRGGCQPQHF. The CDR3 DNA is TGTGCCAGGCGAGGAGGGTGTCAGCCCCAGCATTTT.

This clone appeared a few times. The V call is TRBV7-3, the J call TRBJ2-1, with D tentatively TRBD2 (6 bases). The ends were cut back, 3 bases at V and 4 bases at J, with 22 bases in the middle. This CDR3 region has 18 residues. Per the germline V gene, CDR1 is SGHTA and CDR2 is FQGTGA. As DNA, the CDR3 is TGTGCCAGCAGCTTCTGGCCCCCGCGGGACTCCAATTACAATGAGCAGTTCTTC. It translates to CASSFWPPRDSNYNEQFF.

Notes on this clone: Other DNA sequences within the sample encode an identical CDR3. The chain links TRBV18 to TRBJ2-7; 10 bases match TRBD1. The CDR3 covers 14 residues. The V segment lost 2 bases and the J segment 3 bases; nucleotides outside the gene matches: 1. Germline CDR1 and CDR2: KGHSH and LQKENI. For the CDR3, the DNA is TGTGCCAGCTCACCAGGGACAGGGGACTACGAGCAGTACTTC. Amino acids: CASSPGTGDYEQYF.